Each of the 12 T cell receptor beta chains below was sequenced from the same sample in a study of blood T cell repertoires in COVID-19. Some clones are missing from TCRdb's copy, which holds only in-frame ones; the method was immunoSEQ multiplex PCR. The sample has some 320,000 clones; 85% are singletons. Sequenced sample: peripheral blood. The receptors were sampled from a human donor in a cohort sampled during active COVID-19.

The chain is built from TRBV6-6 and TRBJ2-3, with 14 bases lining up with TRBD2. This CDR3 spans 17 amino acids. The J segment lost 0 bases and the V segment lost 5 bases, leaving 4 bases of the junction unmatched. Germline values: CDR1 MNHNY, CDR2 SVGAGI (reference sequence). CDR3 loop: CASSPWTSGGSTDTQYF. The CDR3, as DNA: TGTGCCAGCAGTCCTTGGACTAGCGGGGGGAGCACAGATACGCAGTATTTT.

The rearrangement joins TRBV29-1 to TRBJ1-4; D remains unclear. Per the germline V gene, CDR1 is SQVTM and CDR2 is ANQGSEA. V shed 4 bases and J shed 10 bases, with 10 bases lying between them. The CDR3 covers 11 residues. For the CDR3, the DNA is TGCAGCGTTGGTTCTAGCGGAAAACTGTTTTTT. Translating gives CSVGSSGKLFF. The full variable domain, rest sourced from reference TRBV29-1 and TRBJ1-4, is SAVISQKPSRDICQRGTSLTIQCQVDSQVTMMFWYRQQPGQSLTLIATANQGSEATYESGFVIDKFPISRPNLTFSTLTVSNMSPEDSSIYLCSVGSSGKLFFGSGTQLSVL.

V usage is TRBV6-5 and J usage is TRBJ1-2; weak D call: TRBD1 (6 bases). The V and J ends lost 2 bases and 8 bases respectively, with 12 bases between them. Germline lookup yields CDR1 MNHEY and CDR2 SVGAGI. The CDR3 totals 13 residues. CDR3 DNA sequence: TGTGCCAGCAGTTACGTACAGGGTCAGGGCTACACCTTC. It codes for CASSYVQGQGYTF.

V usage is TRBV2 and J usage is TRBJ1-1, with D unresolved. Germline V CDR1 and CDR2: SNHLY, FYNNEI. V lost 0 bases and J 10 bases, leaving 12 bases between the germline ends. The length of the CDR3 is 13 residues. The CDR3 DNA follows: TGTGCCAGCAGTGAAGCGCAGGCGGGCAGAGCTTTCTTT. This gives the protein CASSEAQAGRAFF.

The J gene is TRBJ1-5, the V gene TRBV10-3, with 7 bases identical to TRBD1. The CDR3 spans 14 residues. CDR1 and CDR2 (germline): ENHRY, SYGVKD. After removal of 6 bases from V and 5 bases from J, the junction contained 7 bases not matched to a gene. The CDR3 DNA follows: TGTGCCATCAGCGACTCAGGGGGAGATCAGCCCCAGCATTTT. Translation: CAISDSGGDQPQHF.

The chain has TRBV6-5 and TRBJ2-7; D unresolved. The germline V and J ends were trimmed by 7 bases and 6 bases, with 13 bases remaining between them. CDR3 size: 12 residues. The germline gives CDR1 MNHEY, CDR2 SVGAGI. The DNA of the CDR3 is TGTGCCAGCACCCTAGGAGTTACCGAGCAGTACTTC. It yields the protein CASTLGVTEQYF.

This clone was found a few times. The chain carries TRBV21-1 and TRBJ2-7; the table's D call, TRBD1, has no DNA check behind it. TRBV21-1 is assigned pseudogene status. The CDR3 has 17 amino acids. The CDR3 region is CASTTPKRTYKPYEQYF. The CDR3 coding sequence is TGTGCCAGCACCACCCCTAAAAGGACATACAAACCCTACGAGCAGTACTTC.

This clone was detected only a few times. The chain recombines TRBV9 with TRBJ1-3; D call uncertain. The CDR3 extends over 15 amino acids. The V gene's germline CDR1 is SGDLS and CDR2 YYNGEE. V was clipped by 3 bases and J by 0 bases, with 10 bases between them. CDR3 nucleotide sequence: TGTGCCAGCAGCGCCCTTCCGAGCTCTGGAAACACCATATATTTT. Protein sequence: CASSALPSSGNTIYF.

This sequence joins TRBV5-5 and TRBJ2-2, with D unclear. This CDR3 is 13 amino acids long. Trimming left V 3 bases short and J 2 bases short, with 5 bases between. The germline gives CDR1 SGHKS, CDR2 YYEKEE (reference sequence). The CDR3 loop reads CASSSFNTGELFF. The CDR3 region has the DNA TGTGCCAGCAGCTCCTTTAACACCGGGGAGCTGTTTTTT.

V usage is TRBV30 and J usage is TRBJ2-7; 7 bases are a match to TRBD1. The trim removed 0 bases at V and 8 bases at J, leaving 1 base unmatched. The CDR3 totals 11 residues. Germline CDR1 and CDR2: GTSNPN and SVGIG (reference sequence). The DNA for the CDR3 is TGTGCCTGGAGTGTACAGGGGCAGCAGTACTTC. It encodes CAWSVQGQQYF.

The chain is built from TRBV7-6 and TRBJ1-1; no reliable D call. With 5 bases removed from V and 2 bases from J, the gap between germline ends came to 18 bases. Germline V gene lookup returns CDR1 SGHVS and CDR2 FNYEAQ. This CDR3 region has 16 residues. The CDR3 DNA is TGTGCCAGCAGCCCAGGAGGGAAACCGGTAAACACTGAAGCTTTCTTT. This encodes CASSPGGKPVNTEAFF.

A few counts support this clone. The V and J genes are TRBV18 and TRBJ1-2, with 7 nucleotides matching TRBD1. The V gene's germline CDR1 is KGHSH and CDR2 LQKENI. The V gene end was trimmed by 3 bases and the J gene end by 7 bases; junction bases not matched to a gene: 2. The CDR3 extends over 12 amino acids. As DNA, the CDR3 is TGTGCCAGCTCACCGGCAGGGGGTGGCTACACCTTC. It encodes CASSPAGGGYTF.